Sequencing of this T cell receptor (beta chain) was carried out in a study of beta chain features in type 1 diabetes. Isolated RNA was reverse transcribed in full, so expressed TCRB transcripts were sequenced. Deep immunoSEQ sequencing covered naive, central memory and regulatory T cell samples. Method: immunoSEQ multiplex PCR; TCRdb's copy keeps in-frame clones and lacks some. The data hold 400,000 to 450,000 clones, with approximately 15% observed a single time. Regarding this clone: Its target is unknown.

Study outcomes and limitations: The naive, central memory and Treg TCRB repertoires looked more alike in patients than they did in healthy donors. VDJ junctions sequenced from type 1 diabetes patients showed fewer insertions and more deletions.

The CDR3 is 16 residues long. V lost 2 bases and J lost 7, with 16 bases in between. Germline assignment: CDR1 SGDLS and CDR2 YYNGEE. This chain uses TRBV9 with TRBJ1-6; D gene unclear. Sequencing input: naive CD4+ T cells from blood. This TCR was recovered from a man aged 25-40 years in good health. The CDR3 DNA sequence: TGTGCCAGCAGCGTGGGAGGGAGACTAGGGAATTCACCCCTCCACTTT. It yields the protein CASSVGGRLGNSPLHF.